The rows below give T cell receptor beta chains drawn from one sample of a study of cytomegalovirus exposure and HLA in healthy donors. Profiling relied on immunoSEQ multiplex PCR, and the TCRdb table lists in-frame clones only, not all of them. The table records about 240,000 clones, approximately 86% of them present only once. The sequencing input was PBMCs. Every receptor here comes from a woman aged 30 to 39 in good health and CMV-seropositive. CDR3s include the opening cysteine and the closing phenylalanine or tryptophan. D genes are given only for firm matches. Rows give clone size only sometimes, using once, few, many, or a class for an expanded clone.

j_gene | v_gene | abundance | d_gene | CDR3nt | CDR3aa
TRBJ1-5 | TRBV30 | once | TRBD1 | TGTGCCTGGAGTGGGACAGGGCTTCAGCCCCAGCATTTT | CAWSGTGLQPQHF
TRBJ2-1 | TRBV2 | - | - | TGTGCCAGCATTCGGAACGGGAACAATGAGCAGTTCTTC | CASIRNGNNEQFF
TRBJ1-5 | TRBV7-2 | - | - | TGTGCCAGCAGCGTTAGTGGTAGTTTTAGCAATCAGCCCCAGCATTTT | CASSVSGSFSNQPQHF
TRBJ2-3 | TRBV9 | - | TRBD1 | TGTGCCAGCAGCGCTCAGGGACAGTGGGTCACAGATACGCAGTATTTT | CASSAQGQWVTDTQYF
TRBJ2-1 | TRBV6-6 | - | TRBD2 | TGTGCCAGCAGCTCCACCGGGACTAGCGGGAATCTGTTCTTC | CASSSTGTSGNLFF
TRBJ2-1 | TRBV29-1 | - | - | TGCAGCGTCGAAAAGCGGGTGCTTTACAATGAGCAGTTCTTC | CSVEKRVLYNEQFF
TRBJ2-2 | TRBV27 | - | TRBD2 | TGTGCCAGCAGTTTGCTGGCGGGAGGGCCTCACACCGGGGAGCTGTTTTTT | CASSLLAGGPHTGELFF
TRBJ1-1 | TRBV10-3 | - | - | TGTGCCATCAGTGGCGAGGAATCGAACACTGAAGCTTTCTTT | CAISGEESNTEAFF
TRBJ2-2 | TRBV15 | - | TRBD2 | TGTGCCACCAGCGCAGGTAGCGGGGGGAACACCGGGGAGCTGTTTTTT | CATSAGSGGNTGELFF
TRBJ1-1 | TRBV28 | - | TRBD1 | TGTGCCAGCAGTTTATATGGGACAGGGTCTACTGAAGCTTTCTTT | CASSLYGTGSTEAFF
TRBJ1-5 | TRBV28 | - | - | TGTGCCAGCAGCTATAGCAATCAGCCCCAGCATTTT | CASSYSNQPQHF
TRBJ2-5 | TRBV30 | - | TRBD2 | TGTGCCTGGAGCCGACTAGCGGGAGAAGAGACCCAGTACTTC | CAWSRLAGEETQYF